This is a list of T cell receptor beta chains from one sample in a study of cytomegalovirus exposure and HLA in healthy donors. Using immunoSEQ multiplex PCR, the repertoire was profiled, and TCRdb retains in-frame clones only, with some absent. The sample lists some 140,000 clones, about 74% occurring once. Source material: PBMCs. All receptors derive from a woman aged 40 to 55 in good health and CMV-seronegative. CDR3s include the opening cysteine and the closing phenylalanine or tryptophan. D genes are given only for firm matches. Clone size is given for some rows only: seen once, a few or many times, or a class if the clone is expanded.

TRBV5-1	NA	once	TRBJ1-1	17	TGCGCCAGCAGCTTGGGCGGGGGATGGGATCGGGACACTGAAGCTTTCTTT	CASSLGGGWDRDTEAFF
TRBV6-5	TRBD1	NA	TRBJ1-3	14	TGTGCCAGCAGTTACTCAGGACAGGGGGACACCATATATTTT	CASSYSGQGDTIYF
TRBV7-2	NA	NA	TRBJ1-5	13	TGTGCCAGCAGCTTAGCGCGGGATCAGCCCCAGCATTTT	CASSLARDQPQHF
TRBV11-3	NA	once	TRBJ1-5	15	TGTGCCAGCAGCTTAGACGGAGAGAGCAATCAGCCCCAGCATTTT	CASSLDGESNQPQHF
TRBV2	NA	NA	TRBJ1-5	14	TGTGCCAGCAGTGAGAGGTCCCTCAATCAGCCCCAGCATTTT	CASSERSLNQPQHF
TRBV5-1	TRBD1	NA	TRBJ2-4	15	TGCGCCAGCAGCCGAGGGACAGGGGGGGTGGACATTCAGTACTTC	CASSRGTGGVDIQYF
TRBV28	NA	NA	TRBJ1-2	15	TGTGCCAGCAGTTTAGGGAAGCAGGGGTATGGGGGCTACACCTTC	CASSLGKQGYGGYTF
TRBV7-8	NA	NA	TRBJ2-1	15	TGTGCCAGCAGCCAGTTAGGCGGTCGTGACAATGAGCAGTTCTTC	CASSQLGGRDNEQFF
TRBV5-1	TRBD2	NA	TRBJ2-5	15	TGCGCCAGCAGCTACTCAGCGGGGATCCAAGAGACCCAGTACTTC	CASSYSAGIQETQYF
TRBV10-1	NA	NA	TRBJ1-6	12	TGCGCCAGCGAAGACAGTTATTCACCCCTCCACTTT	CASEDSYSPLHF
TRBV4-1	TRBD2	once	TRBJ2-1	19	TGCGCCAGCAGCCAAGCGCATCCGACTACTAGCGGGAGGGGGAATGAGCAGTTCTTC	CASSQAHPTTSGRGNEQFF
TRBV5-1	NA	few	TRBJ2-7	15	TGCGCCAGCAGCTTGGGCAGGGGTGGGTCCTACGAGCAGTACTTC	CASSLGRGGSYEQYF
TRBV15	NA	NA	TRBJ1-2	15	TGTGCCACCAGCAGAGAAAACCCAGGGCCCTATGGCTACACCTTC	CATSRENPGPYGYTF
TRBV7-9	TRBD1	NA	TRBJ2-3	16	TGTGCCAGCAGATTAAGGGCTACAGGGGGGACAGATACGCAGTATTTT	CASRLRATGGTDTQYF
TRBV11-2	TRBD1	NA	TRBJ2-7	14	TGTGCCAGCAGCTCACAGGGGTCGTACTACGAGCAGTACTTC	CASSSQGSYYEQYF
TRBV6-1	TRBD1	few	TRBJ2-4	15	TGTGCCAGCAGTCGAACCGGACAGGGTAAAAACATTCAGTACTTC	CASSRTGQGKNIQYF
TRBV27	NA	NA	TRBJ1-6	13	TGTGCCAGCGGTATGACAGGTATATCACCCCTCCACTTT	CASGMTGISPLHF
TRBV10-3	NA	NA	TRBJ2-7	15	TGTGCCATCAATCCGGGAGGGGGCCTATCCTACGAGCAGTACTTC	CAINPGGGLSYEQYF
TRBV27	NA	once	TRBJ1-5	13	TGTGCCAGCAGTTTATCCGGCAATCAGCCCCAGCATTTT	CASSLSGNQPQHF
TRBV5-6	TRBD1	NA	TRBJ2-1	13	TGTGCCAGCAGCAGACCGGGACAGGGGGCGGTTTTCTTC	CASSRPGQGAVFF
TRBV10-1	NA	NA	TRBJ1-1	14	TGCGCCAGCAGTGACGGAGGATTGAACACTGAAGCTTTCTTT	CASSDGGLNTEAFF
TRBV18	TRBD1	NA	TRBJ2-2	17	TGTGCCAGCTCACCTCCCACCGGGACAGGTTTAACCGGGGAGCTGTTTTTT	CASSPPTGTGLTGELFF
TRBV30	NA	NA	TRBJ1-2	13	TGTGCCTGGAGTCATCTTCAGGGGAAAGGCTACACCTTC	CAWSHLQGKGYTF
TRBV18	NA	NA	TRBJ2-7	14	TGTGCCAGCTCACCAAAGGGACATTCTTACGAGCAGTACTTC	CASSPKGHSYEQYF
TRBV10-2	NA	NA	TRBJ1-1	15	TGCGCCAGCAAAACCCCCGAGGGCGCCTACACTGAAGCTTTCTTT	CASKTPEGAYTEAFF
TRBV13	NA	NA	TRBJ2-6	15	TGTGCCAGCAGCCATAGGGGGTCTGGGGCCAACGTCCTGACTTTC	CASSHRGSGANVLTF
TRBV2	NA	once	TRBJ2-5	11	TGTGCCAGCAGATTAGAAGAGACCCAGTACTTC	CASRLEETQYF
TRBV7-8	NA	NA	TRBJ1-2	15	TGTGCCAGCAGCTTAGCGGGGAGAGGGAAAGATGGCTACACCTTC	CASSLAGRGKDGYTF
TRBV10-3	NA	NA	TRBJ2-7	14	TGTGCCATCAGTGAGGGGAGGGGGTTCTACGAGCAGTACTTC	CAISEGRGFYEQYF
TRBV5-6	TRBD2	NA	TRBJ2-2	16	TGTGCCAGCAGCTTACAACTAGCGGGGGGGACCGGGGAGCTGTTTTTT	CASSLQLAGGTGELFF
TRBV5-8	TRBD2	NA	TRBJ2-1	16	TGTGCCAGCAGTTTAGGACTAGCGGGCGGGGTGGATGAGCAGTTCTTC	CASSLGLAGGVDEQFF
TRBV28	NA	few	TRBJ1-3	17	TGTGCCAGCAAAAGAGGGGTAGGGCGGGACTCTGGAAACACCATATATTTT	CASKRGVGRDSGNTIYF
TRBV27	TRBD1	NA	TRBJ2-7	15	TGTGCCAGCAGTCCAGAGACAGGGGGAGACTACGAGCAGTACTTC	CASSPETGGDYEQYF
TRBV28	NA	NA	TRBJ2-7	12	TGTGCCAGCGGATCTAGCACCTACGAGCAGTACTTC	CASGSSTYEQYF
TRBV2	TRBD1	once	TRBJ2-5	12	TGTGCCAGCAGTTGGGACAGTAAGACCCAGTACTTC	CASSWDSKTQYF
TRBV4-1	NA	NA	TRBJ2-1	14	TGCGCCAGCAGCCAAGATAAGACAGGAGGTGAGCAGTTCTTC	CASSQDKTGGEQFF
TRBV2	NA	NA	TRBJ1-3	13	TGTGCCAGCAGTAAACAGGTCTCTGGCACCATATATTTT	CASSKQVSGTIYF
TRBV30	TRBD1	NA	TRBJ2-2	15	TGTGCCTGGACGATGACAGGGCGGGACACCGGGGAGCTGTTTTTT	CAWTMTGRDTGELFF
TRBV12-2	NA	once	TRBJ1-2	17	TGTGCAAGTCGTATCAGGAGGGACGGACGAGCTAACTATGGCTACACCTTC	CASRIRRDGRANYGYTF
TRBV5-6	NA	NA	TRBJ1-2	14	TGTGCCAGCAGCTCACAGGGTATTTACCATGGCTACACCTTC	CASSSQGIYHGYTF
TRBV19	NA	few	TRBJ1-5	14	TGTGCCAGTAGTTTTATCGGTAGCAATCAGCCCCAGCATTTT	CASSFIGSNQPQHF
TRBV5-1	NA	NA	TRBJ2-5	17	TGCGCCAGCAGCCCCGCGGGGGCGGGGTACGATCAAGAGACCCAGTACTTC	CASSPAGAGYDQETQYF
TRBV5-4	TRBD1	NA	TRBJ1-2	14	TGTGCCAGCAGCCGGGACAGAGCTAACTATGGCTACACCTTC	CASSRDRANYGYTF
TRBV4-1	TRBD2	once	TRBJ2-1	17	TGCGCCAGCAGCCTATCCCGGCTAGCGGGAGGTTTGGATGAGCAGTTCTTC	CASSLSRLAGGLDEQFF
TRBV15	NA	NA	TRBJ2-5	14	TGTGCCACCAGCAATTATATAGGGGAAGAGACCCAGTACTTC	CATSNYIGEETQYF
TRBV29-1	NA	NA	TRBJ2-1	12	TGCAGCCTATCTCTCGGAGGCGATGAGCAGTTCTTC	CSLSLGGDEQFF
TRBV5-1	TRBD1	NA	TRBJ1-2	13	TGCGCCAGCAGCTCTGGACAGGGGGATGGCTACACCTTC	CASSSGQGDGYTF
TRBV6-1	TRBD1	NA	TRBJ2-3	16	TGTGCCAGCAGTGAAAGGGGGCCTCTAGCACAAGATACGCAGTATTTT	CASSERGPLAQDTQYF
TRBV2	NA	NA	TRBJ2-3	13	TGTGCCAGCGGTTTACAGGATTCAGATACGCAGTATTTT	CASGLQDSDTQYF
TRBV28	TRBD1	few	TRBJ1-5	13	TGTGCCAGCAGCCTGACAGGGGTTCAGCCCCAGCATTTT	CASSLTGVQPQHF
TRBV13	TRBD1	once	TRBJ2-7	17	TGTGCCAGCAGCTTAGGCCCGACAGGGCCTATCTCCTACGAGCAGTACTTC	CASSLGPTGPISYEQYF
TRBV28	NA	NA	TRBJ1-2	15	TGTGCCAGCAGTTCGCTACCTACCACTAACTATGGCTACACCTTC	CASSSLPTTNYGYTF
TRBV12-2	NA	NA	TRBJ1-5	13	TGTGCAAGTTTACGACAGGGAGTGGATCCCCAGCATTTT	CASLRQGVDPQHF
TRBV7-6	TRBD2	NA	TRBJ2-7	15	TGTGCCAGCAGCTTAGAAGCGGGAGGTCCCTACGAGCAGTACTTC	CASSLEAGGPYEQYF
TRBV5-1	NA	NA	TRBJ2-7	15	TGCGCCAGCAAACCCAGGAGCAGGGTCGAGCACGAGCAGTACTTC	CASKPRSRVEHEQYF